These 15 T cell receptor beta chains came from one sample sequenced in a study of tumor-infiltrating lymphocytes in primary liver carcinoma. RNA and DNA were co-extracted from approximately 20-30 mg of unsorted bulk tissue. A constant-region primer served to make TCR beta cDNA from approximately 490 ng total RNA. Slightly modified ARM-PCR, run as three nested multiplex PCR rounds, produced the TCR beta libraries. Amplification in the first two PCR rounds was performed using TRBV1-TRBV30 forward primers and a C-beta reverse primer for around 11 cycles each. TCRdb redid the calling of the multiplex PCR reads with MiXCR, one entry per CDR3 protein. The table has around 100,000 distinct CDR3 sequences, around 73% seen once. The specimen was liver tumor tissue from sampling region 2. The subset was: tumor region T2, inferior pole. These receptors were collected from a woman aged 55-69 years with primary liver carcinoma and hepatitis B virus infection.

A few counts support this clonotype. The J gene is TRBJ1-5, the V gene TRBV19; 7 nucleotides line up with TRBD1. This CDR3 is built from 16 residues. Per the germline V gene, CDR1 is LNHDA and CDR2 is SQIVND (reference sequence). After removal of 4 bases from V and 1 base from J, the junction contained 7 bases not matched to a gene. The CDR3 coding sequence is TGTGCCAGTAGTAGACAGGGTCATGCAAGCAATCAGCCCCAGCATTTT. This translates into CASSRQGHASNQPQHF.

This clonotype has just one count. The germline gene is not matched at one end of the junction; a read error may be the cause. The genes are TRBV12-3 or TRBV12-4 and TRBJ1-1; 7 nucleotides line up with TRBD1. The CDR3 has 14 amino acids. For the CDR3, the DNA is TGTTCCAGCAGCCCGCAGGGGGGGCTCACCGAAGCTTTCTTT. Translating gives CSSSPQGGLTEAFF.

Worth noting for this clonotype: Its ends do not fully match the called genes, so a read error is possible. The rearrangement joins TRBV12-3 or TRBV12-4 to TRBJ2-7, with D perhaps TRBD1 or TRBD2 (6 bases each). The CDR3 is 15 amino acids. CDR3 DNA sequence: TGTACCAGCAGCCCCAGGGGCGGGAACTCCTGCGAGCAGTACTTC. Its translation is CTSSPRGGNSCEQYF.

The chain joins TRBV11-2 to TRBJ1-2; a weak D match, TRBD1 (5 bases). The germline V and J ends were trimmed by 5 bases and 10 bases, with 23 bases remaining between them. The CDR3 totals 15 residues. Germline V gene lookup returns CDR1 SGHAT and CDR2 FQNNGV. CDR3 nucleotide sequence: TGTGCCAGCAGCCTAGGCACAGGACTCAACTACGACTACACCTTC. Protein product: CASSLGTGLNYDYTF.

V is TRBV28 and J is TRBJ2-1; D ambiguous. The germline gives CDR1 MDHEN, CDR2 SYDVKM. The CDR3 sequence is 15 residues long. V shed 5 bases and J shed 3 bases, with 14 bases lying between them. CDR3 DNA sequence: TGTGCCAGCAGTCGACTCCGGATTAGCTACAATGAGCAGTTCTTC. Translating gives CASSRLRISYNEQFF.

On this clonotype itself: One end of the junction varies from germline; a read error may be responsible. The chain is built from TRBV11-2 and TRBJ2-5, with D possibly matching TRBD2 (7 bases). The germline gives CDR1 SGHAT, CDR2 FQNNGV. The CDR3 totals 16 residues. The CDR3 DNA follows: TGTGCCGGCAGCTCACTAAGGGGGGGCTTCCAACAGACCCAGTACTTC. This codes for CAGSSLRGGFQQTQYF.

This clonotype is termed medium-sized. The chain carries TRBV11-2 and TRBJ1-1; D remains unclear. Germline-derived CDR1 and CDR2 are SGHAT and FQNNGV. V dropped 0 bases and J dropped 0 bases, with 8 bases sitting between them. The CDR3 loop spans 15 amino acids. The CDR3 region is CASSLDPSVNTEAFF. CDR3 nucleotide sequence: TGTGCCAGCAGCTTAGATCCCTCGGTGAACACTGAAGCTTTCTTT. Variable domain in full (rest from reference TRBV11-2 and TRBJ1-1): EAGVAQSPRYKIIEKRQSVAFWCNPISGHATLYWYQQILGQGPKLLIQFQNNGVVDDSQLPKDRFSAERLKGVDSTLKIQPAKLEDSAVYLCASSLDPSVNTEAFFGQGTRLTVV.

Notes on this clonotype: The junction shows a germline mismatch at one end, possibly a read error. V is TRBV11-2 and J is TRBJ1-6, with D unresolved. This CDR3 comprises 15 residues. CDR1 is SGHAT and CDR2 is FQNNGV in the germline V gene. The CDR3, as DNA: TGTGCCAGGAGCTTAAATCTAGGGAGGAATTCACCCCTCCACTTT. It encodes CARSLNLGRNSPLHF.

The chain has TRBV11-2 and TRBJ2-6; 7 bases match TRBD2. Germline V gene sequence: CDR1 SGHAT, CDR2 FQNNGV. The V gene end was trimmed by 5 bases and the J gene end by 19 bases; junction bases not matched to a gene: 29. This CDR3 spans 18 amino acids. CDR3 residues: CASSLLPGSLGGANALTF. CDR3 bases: TGTGCCAGCAGCCTACTCCCAGGGTCCCTGGGAGGGGCCAACGCCCTAACTTTC. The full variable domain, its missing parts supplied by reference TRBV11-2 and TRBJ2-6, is EAGVAQSPRYKIIEKRQSVAFWCNPISGHATLYWYQQILGQGPKLLIQFQNNGVVDDSQLPKDRFSAERLKGVDSTLKIQPAKLEDSAVYLCASSLLPGSLGGANALTFGAGSRLTVL.

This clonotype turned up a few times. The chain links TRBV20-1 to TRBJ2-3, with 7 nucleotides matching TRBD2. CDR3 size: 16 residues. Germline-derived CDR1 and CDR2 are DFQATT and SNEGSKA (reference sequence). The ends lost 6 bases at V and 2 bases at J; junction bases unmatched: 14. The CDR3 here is CSAGGIGSLITDTQYF. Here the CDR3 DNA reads TGCAGTGCGGGAGGGATCGGGAGCTTAATCACAGATACGCAGTATTTT.

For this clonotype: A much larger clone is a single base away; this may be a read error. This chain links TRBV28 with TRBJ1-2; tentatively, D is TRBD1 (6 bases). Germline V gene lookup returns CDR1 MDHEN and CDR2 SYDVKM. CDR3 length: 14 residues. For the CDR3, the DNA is TGTGCCAGCAGTTCAGGGGCTACTAACTATGGCTACAGCTTC. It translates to CASSSGATNYGYSF.

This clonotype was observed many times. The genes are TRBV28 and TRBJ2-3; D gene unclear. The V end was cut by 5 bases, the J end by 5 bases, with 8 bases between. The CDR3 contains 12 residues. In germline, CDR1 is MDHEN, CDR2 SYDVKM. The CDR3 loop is CASSPWEDTQYF. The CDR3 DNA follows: TGTGCCAGCAGTCCCTGGGAAGATACGCAGTATTTT. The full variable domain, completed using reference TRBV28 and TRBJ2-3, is DVKVTQSSRYLVKRTGEKVFLECVQDMDHENMFWYRQDPGLGLRLIYFSYDVKMKEKGDIPEGYSVSREKKERFSLILESASTNQTSMYLCASSPWEDTQYFGPGTRLTVL.

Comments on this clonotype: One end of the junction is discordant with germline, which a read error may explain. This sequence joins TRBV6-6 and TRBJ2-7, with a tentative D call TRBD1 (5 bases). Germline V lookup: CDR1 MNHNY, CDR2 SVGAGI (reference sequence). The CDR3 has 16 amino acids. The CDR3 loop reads CASSYSVVTATYDQYF. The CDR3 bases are TGTGCCAGCAGTTACTCTGTGGTGACAGCTACCTACGATCAGTACTTC.

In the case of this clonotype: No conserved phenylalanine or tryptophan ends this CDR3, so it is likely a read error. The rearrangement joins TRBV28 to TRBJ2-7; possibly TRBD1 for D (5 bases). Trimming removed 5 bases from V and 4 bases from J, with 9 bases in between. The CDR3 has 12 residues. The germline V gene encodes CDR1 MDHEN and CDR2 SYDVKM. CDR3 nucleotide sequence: TGTGCCAGCAGTCTGAACAGGTACGAGCAGTACCTC. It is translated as CASSLNRYEQYL.

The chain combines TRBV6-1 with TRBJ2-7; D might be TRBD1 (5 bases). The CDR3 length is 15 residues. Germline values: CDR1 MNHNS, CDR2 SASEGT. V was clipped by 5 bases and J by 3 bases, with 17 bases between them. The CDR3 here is CASSKGPRVIYEQYF. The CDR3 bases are TGTGCCAGCAGTAAAGGTCCCAGGGTAATCTACGAGCAGTACTTC.